Shown below are 10 T cell receptor beta chains from a single sample sequenced in a study of CD8+ T cells in alopecia areata (dated by TCRdb to the late 2010s). Libraries were built with the immunoSEQ multiplex PCR assay. RNA was extracted from all samples and reverse transcribed into cDNA as template for TCR sequencing. TCRdb limited this immuneACCESS table to in-frame rearrangements with V and J called. A share of clones is missing; checked studies link under half to unresolved V genes, and the rest is unexplained. This sample lists 150,000 to 200,000 clones; under 60% were detected once. Jointly, the top ten make up around 12% of the sample. According to the study, the label for this sample's time point signals: about 5 months on oral tofacitinib. The treatment or condition label on this specimen signifies: oral pan-JAK inhibitor, 5-10 mg twice daily. Sequences were derived from CD8+ T cells sorted from blood, sampled at week 24, from a patient treated with tofacitinib. These receptor sequences come from a human donor with alopecia areata.

This sequence joins TRBV23-1 and TRBJ2-2; maybe TRBD1 (5 bases). TRBV23-1 is reported as an ORF; its role is uncertain. The CDR3 is 15 residues long. V dropped 3 bases and J dropped 2 bases, with 10 bases sitting between them. The CDR3 loop is CASSHRGHNTGELFF. The DNA of the CDR3 is TGCGCCAGCAGTCACCGCGGACATAACACCGGGGAGCTGTTTTTT.

The V call is TRBV2, the J call TRBJ1-2, with D uncertain. Deletions cut 0 bases from V and 8 bases from J, with 13 bases between. CDR3 length equals 14 residues. Germline values: CDR1 SNHLY, CDR2 FYNNEI. The chain's CDR3 is CASSEALRGRGYTF. CDR3 in DNA: TGTGCCAGCAGTGAAGCGCTTCGGGGAAGAGGCTACACCTTC.

This chain uses TRBV10-3 with TRBJ2-7; D might be TRBD2 (6 bases). The germline V gene encodes CDR1 ENHRY and CDR2 SYGVKD. CDR3 length: 13 residues. The CDR3 spells CASGDSLSYEQYF. Here the CDR3 DNA reads TGTGCATCGGGAGACAGCCTATCCTACGAGCAGTACTTC.

The sample holds a few counts of this clone. The gene calls are TRBV7-9 and TRBJ2-5; D possibly corresponds to TRBD2 (6 bases). Trimming left V 5 bases short and J 5 bases short, with 12 bases between. The CDR3 consists of 13 residues. CDR1 SEHNR and CDR2 FQNEAQ come from the germline V gene (reference sequence). The CDR3 DNA reads as TGTGCCAGCAGCCCCCGGCGGGGTGAGACCCAGTACTTC. Its translation: CASSPRRGETQYF.

The sample holds one count of this clone. The chain links TRBV2 to TRBJ2-7; D may match TRBD1 or TRBD2 (5 bases each). The V end lost 11 bases, the J end lost 4 bases, and 15 bases lay between the germline ends. The CDR3 consists of 12 residues. The germline gives CDR1 SNHLY, CDR2 FYNNEI. The CDR3 nucleotides are TGTGCCTCGAAACTAGAGGGGTACGAGCAGTACTTC. It codes for CASKLEGYEQYF.

This chain joins TRBV18 and TRBJ1-1; D is unclear. CDR1 and CDR2 from the germline V gene are KGHSH and LQKENI. The CDR3 totals 13 residues. The ends were cut back, 6 bases at V and 6 bases at J, with 14 bases in the middle. CDR3 protein: CASSLPEGPEAFF. The CDR3 DNA reads as TGTGCCAGCTCCCTCCCCGAAGGGCCTGAAGCTTTCTTT.

This clone was seen a few times. The chain recombines TRBV6-5 with TRBJ2-1; 9 nucleotides match TRBD2. V was clipped by 2 bases and J by 15 bases; unmatched bases: 5. Germline V CDR1 and CDR2: MNHEY, SVGAGI. The CDR3 is 12 residues long. This CDR3 reads CASSYQGTSWFF. As DNA, the CDR3 is TGTGCCAGCAGTTACCAAGGGACTAGCTGGTTCTTC.

The gene calls are TRBV2 and TRBJ2-7; D could derive from TRBD1 or TRBD2 (5 bases each). V lost 8 bases, J lost 2 bases, and 7 bases lay in between. This CDR3 region has 11 residues. Germline V gives CDR1 SNHLY, CDR2 FYNNEI. The CDR3 sequence is CASQGAYEQYF. The CDR3 bases are TGTGCCAGCCAGGGAGCCTACGAGCAGTACTTC.

The chain combines TRBV27 with TRBJ2-1; D may be TRBD1 (6 bases). There are 15 residues in the CDR3. The V end lost 3 bases, the J end lost 9 bases, and 18 bases lay between the germline ends. Germline CDR1 and CDR2: MNHEY and SMNVEV (reference sequence). CDR3 nucleotide sequence: TGTGCCAGCAGTTTTTATACCGTTGGGGGCGGTGAGCAGTTCTTC. This sequence encodes CASSFYTVGGGEQFF.

This chain uses TRBV7-9 with TRBJ1-2; D is ambiguous. V was cut by 2 bases and J by 4 bases, with 5 bases left in between. The CDR3 contains 12 residues. Germline-derived CDR1 and CDR2 are SEHNR and FQNEAQ (reference sequence). The CDR3 loop is CASSLRTYGYTF. In nucleotides, the CDR3 is TGTGCCAGCAGCTTAAGGACCTATGGCTACACCTTC.